This T cell receptor (beta chain) emerged from a study of neoadjuvant nivolumab and ipilimumab in lung cancer. Germline V gives CDR1 SEHNR, CDR2 FQNEAQ (reference sequence). This CDR3 is 14 amino acids long. V gave up 2 bases and J gave up 7 bases; unmatched junction bases: 5. The method was immunoSEQ multiplex PCR; TCRdb's version includes in-frame clones alone and lacks a portion of them. The table has around 10,000 clones, around 81% seen once. This chain joins TRBV7-9 and TRBJ2-1; the match to TRBD1 covers 7 bases. The sequence came from an adult with non-small cell lung cancer. Source: peripheral blood, taken before neoadjuvant nivolumab, alone or with ipilimumab. CDR3 nucleotides: TGTGCCAGCAGCTTATCTGACAGGGCAAATGAGCAGTTCTTC. It encodes CASSLSDRANEQFF.